Included here is one TCR beta chain sequence, with context. Its matching antigen is unknown. This entry comes from a study of shared clonotypes between healthy human individuals. General study findings and limits: Among donors, clonotype sharing was expected to be affected by sequencing depth.

Evenly divided among several immunoSEQ plates was the genomic DNA of each subset. The sorted-subset replicate PCRs were given around 200 ng DNA, which is 27,000 or so T cell genomes. TCRdb's copy holds only in-frame clones and misses some; the assay was immunoSEQ multiplex PCR. The repertoire holds around 690,000 clones, 90% seen once, with 30% to 40% in the top ten. Looked up from germline, CDR1 is MDHEN and CDR2 is SYDVKM. The CDR3 is 14 residues long. Between the trimmed V and J ends, which lost 3 bases and 9 bases, there was a span of 12 bases. This chain links TRBV28 with TRBJ1-6; weak D call: TRBD1 (6 bases). What was sequenced was memory CD8+ T cells from PBMCs. The subset denotes: CD45RO+ cells pooled with CCR7-negative TemRA cells. This receptor was obtained from a man aged 18 to 30 in good health. Some clones in this sample may be carry-over from other donors' samples. In DNA, the CDR3 is TGTGCCAGCAGTTTTGGCAGGGGAGGTTCACCCCTCCACTTT. Its protein is CASSFGRGGSPLHF.